The present T cell receptor beta chain was sequenced within a study of coeliac disease. V shed 7 bases and J shed 0 bases, with 13 bases lying between them. CDR1 is SNHLY and CDR2 is FYNNEI in the germline V gene. CDR3 length: 15 residues. Libraries were prepared by immunoSEQ multiplex PCR; TCRdb keeps only in-frame clonotypes and omits some of them. The sample records under 5,000 clones, approximately 75% being singletons. The chain joins TRBV2 to TRBJ1-5, with D uncertain. Sequencing was carried out using lamina propria lymphocytes from the gut. The receptor was derived from a woman aged 18-29 years with active celiac disease. In DNA, the CDR3 is TGTGCCAGCACCGAGGAGGGTTATAGCAATCAGCCCCAGCATTTT. This sequence encodes CASTEEGYSNQPQHF.